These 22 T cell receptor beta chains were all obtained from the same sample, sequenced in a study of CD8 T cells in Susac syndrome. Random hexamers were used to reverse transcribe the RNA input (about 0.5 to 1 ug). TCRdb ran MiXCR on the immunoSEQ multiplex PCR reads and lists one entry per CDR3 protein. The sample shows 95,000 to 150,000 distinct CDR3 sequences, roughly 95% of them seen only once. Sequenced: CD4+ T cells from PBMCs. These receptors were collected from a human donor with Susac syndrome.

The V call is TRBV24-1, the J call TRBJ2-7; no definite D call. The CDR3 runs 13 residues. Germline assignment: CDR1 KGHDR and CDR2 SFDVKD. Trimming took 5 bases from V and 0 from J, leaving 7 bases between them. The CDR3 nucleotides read TGTGCCACCAGTGTACTGGGCTCCTACGAGCAGTACTTC. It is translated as CATSVLGSYEQYF.

CDR3 residues: CASSDDRNTEAFF. The CDR3 DNA is TGTGCCAGCTCAGACGACAGGAACACTGAAGCTTTCTTT. The chain has TRBV18 and TRBJ1-1, with D maybe TRBD1 (5 bases). The CDR3 spans 13 residues. The germline V gene has CDR1 KGHSH and CDR2 LQKENI. The germline V and J ends were trimmed by 5 bases and 1 base, with 8 bases remaining between them. Full variable domain (remainder filled in from reference TRBV18 and TRBJ1-1): NAGVMQNPRHLVRRRGQEARLRCSPMKGHSHVYWYRQLPEEGLKFMVYLQKENIIDESGMPKERFSAEFPKEGPSILRIQQVVRGDSAAYFCASSDDRNTEAFFGQGTRLTVV.

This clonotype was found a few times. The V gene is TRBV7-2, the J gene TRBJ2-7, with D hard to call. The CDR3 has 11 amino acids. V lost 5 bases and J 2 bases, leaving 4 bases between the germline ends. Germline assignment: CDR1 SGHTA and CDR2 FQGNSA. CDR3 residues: CASSPAYEQYF. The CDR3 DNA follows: TGTGCCAGCAGCCCCGCCTACGAGCAGTACTTC.

The CDR3 here is CASSNPQGRQETQYF. DNA of the CDR3: TGCGCCAGCAGCAACCCACAGGGTCGGCAAGAGACCCAGTACTTC. The chain recombines TRBV5-1 with TRBJ2-5; D is possibly TRBD1 (6 bases). This CDR3 has 15 amino acids. Trimming cost V 4 bases and J 2 bases, with 15 bases left between them. CDR1 and CDR2 (germline): SGHRS, YFSETQ.

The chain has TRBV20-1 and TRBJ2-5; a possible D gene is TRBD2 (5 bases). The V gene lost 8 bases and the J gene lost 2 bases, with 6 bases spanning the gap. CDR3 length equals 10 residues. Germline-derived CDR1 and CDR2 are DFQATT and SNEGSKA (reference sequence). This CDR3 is CSSGQETQYF. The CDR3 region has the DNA TGCAGTAGCGGTCAAGAGACCCAGTACTTC.

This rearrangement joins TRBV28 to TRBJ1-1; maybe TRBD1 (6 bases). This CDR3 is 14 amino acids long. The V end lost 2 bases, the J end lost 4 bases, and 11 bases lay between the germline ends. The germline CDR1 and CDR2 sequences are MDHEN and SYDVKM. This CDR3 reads CASSLPGAFTEAFF. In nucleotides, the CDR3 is TGTGCCAGCAGTTTACCAGGGGCCTTCACTGAAGCTTTCTTT.

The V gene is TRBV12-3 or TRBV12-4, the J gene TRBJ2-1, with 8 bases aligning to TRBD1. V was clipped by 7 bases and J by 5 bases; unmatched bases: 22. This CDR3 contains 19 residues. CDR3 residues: CASKSAGRGLKRRDNEQFF. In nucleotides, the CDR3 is TGTGCCAGCAAAAGCGCTGGCAGGGGGCTTAAGCGGAGAGACAATGAGCAGTTCTTC.

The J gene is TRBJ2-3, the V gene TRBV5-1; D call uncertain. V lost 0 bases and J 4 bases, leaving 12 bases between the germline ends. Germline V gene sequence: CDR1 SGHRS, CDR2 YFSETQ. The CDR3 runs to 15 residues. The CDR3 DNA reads TGCGCCAGCAGCTTGGCCGGGTCGGCCTCAGATACGCAGTATTTT. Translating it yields CASSLAGSASDTQYF.

The CDR3 DNA sequence: TGTGCCAGCAGTACGGTCCCGAGCACTGAAGCTTTCTTT. Amino acids: CASSTVPSTEAFF. V usage is TRBV12-3 or TRBV12-4 and J usage is TRBJ1-1, with D unresolved. There are 13 residues in the CDR3. V was pared by 5 bases and J by 4 bases, with 11 bases between.

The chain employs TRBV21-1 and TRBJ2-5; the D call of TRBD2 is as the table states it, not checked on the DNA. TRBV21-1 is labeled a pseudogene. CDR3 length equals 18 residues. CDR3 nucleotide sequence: TGTGCCAGCAGCAAAGTTTTGACTAGACAACTCTCGGGGGAGACCCAGTACTTC. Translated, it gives CASSKVLTRQLSGETQYF.

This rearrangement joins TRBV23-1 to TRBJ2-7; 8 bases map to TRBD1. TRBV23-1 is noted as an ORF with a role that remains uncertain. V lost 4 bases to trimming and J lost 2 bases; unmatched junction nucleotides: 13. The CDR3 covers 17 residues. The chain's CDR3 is CASSRPRMGRGPYEQYF. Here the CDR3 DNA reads TGCGCCAGCAGTCGGCCCCGTATGGGCAGGGGGCCCTACGAGCAGTACTTC.

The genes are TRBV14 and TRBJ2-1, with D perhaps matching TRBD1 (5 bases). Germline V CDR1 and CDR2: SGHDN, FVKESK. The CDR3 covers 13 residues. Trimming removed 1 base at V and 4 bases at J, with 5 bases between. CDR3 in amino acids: CASSQGQYNEQFF. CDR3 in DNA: TGTGCCAGCAGCCAAGGACAGTACAATGAGCAGTTCTTC.

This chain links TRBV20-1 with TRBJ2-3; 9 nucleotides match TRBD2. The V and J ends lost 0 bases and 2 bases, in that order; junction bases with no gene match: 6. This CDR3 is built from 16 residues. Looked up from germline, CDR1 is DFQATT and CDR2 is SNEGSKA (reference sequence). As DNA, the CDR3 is TGCAGTGCTAGAGACCGACTAGCGGCCTACACAGATACGCAGTATTTT. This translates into CSARDRLAAYTDTQYF.

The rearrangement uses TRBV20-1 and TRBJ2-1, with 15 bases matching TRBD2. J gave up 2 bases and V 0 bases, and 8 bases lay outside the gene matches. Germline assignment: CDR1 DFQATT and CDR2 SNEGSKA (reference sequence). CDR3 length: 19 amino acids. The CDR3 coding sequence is TGCAGTGCTAGAGAGAGGACTAGCGGGAGGGCCTTGGCCTACAATGAGCAGTTCTTC. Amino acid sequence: CSARERTSGRALAYNEQFF.

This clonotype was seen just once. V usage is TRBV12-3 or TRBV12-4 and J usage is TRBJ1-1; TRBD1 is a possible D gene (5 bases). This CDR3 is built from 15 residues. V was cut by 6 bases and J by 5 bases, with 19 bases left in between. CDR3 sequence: CASSLQATLGTEAFF. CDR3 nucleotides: TGTGCCAGCAGCCTACAGGCGACCCTGGGTACTGAAGCTTTCTTT.

In DNA form, the CDR3 reads TGTGCCAGCAGCGTAGGCCCTCGACAGGGGGCTTCCTACGAGCAGTACTTC. Translation gives CASSVGPRQGASYEQYF. The chain links TRBV9 to TRBJ2-7; 10 nucleotides agree with TRBD1. Germline assignment: CDR1 SGDLS and CDR2 YYNGEE. The junction had 7 bases not matched to a gene; V was cut back by 0 bases and J by 1 base. CDR3 length equals 17 residues.

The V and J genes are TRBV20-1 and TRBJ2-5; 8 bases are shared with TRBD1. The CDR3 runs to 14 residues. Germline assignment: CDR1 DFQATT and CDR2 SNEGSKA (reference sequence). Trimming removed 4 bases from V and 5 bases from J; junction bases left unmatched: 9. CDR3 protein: CSAILSGGLETQYF. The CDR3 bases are TGCAGTGCTATTCTCTCAGGGGGCCTCGAGACCCAGTACTTC.

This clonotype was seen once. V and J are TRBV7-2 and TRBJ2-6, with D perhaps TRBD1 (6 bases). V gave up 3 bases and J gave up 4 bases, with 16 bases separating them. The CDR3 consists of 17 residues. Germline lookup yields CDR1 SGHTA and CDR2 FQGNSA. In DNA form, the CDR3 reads TGTGCCAGCAGCTTTTCCGGGACACCCCGCGGGGCCAACGTCCTGACTTTC. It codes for CASSFSGTPRGANVLTF.

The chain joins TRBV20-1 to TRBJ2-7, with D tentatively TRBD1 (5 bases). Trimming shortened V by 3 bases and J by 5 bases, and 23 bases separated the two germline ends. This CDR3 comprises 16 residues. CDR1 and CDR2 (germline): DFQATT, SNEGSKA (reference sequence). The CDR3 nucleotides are TGCAGTGCTAGTAGGGGCTCCGGGCTCACTACGAACGAGCAGTACTTC. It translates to CSASRGSGLTTNEQYF.

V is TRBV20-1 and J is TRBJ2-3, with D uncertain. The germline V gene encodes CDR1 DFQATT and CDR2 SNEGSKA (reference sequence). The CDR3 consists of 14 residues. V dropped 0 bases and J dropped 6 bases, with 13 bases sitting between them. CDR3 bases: TGCAGTGCTAGAGATCGGAACACCCAGGATACGCAGTATTTT. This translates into CSARDRNTQDTQYF.

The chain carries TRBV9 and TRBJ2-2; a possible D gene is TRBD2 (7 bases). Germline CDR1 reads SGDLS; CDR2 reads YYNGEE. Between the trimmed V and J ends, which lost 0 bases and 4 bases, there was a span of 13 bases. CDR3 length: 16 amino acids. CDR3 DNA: TGTGCCAGCAGCGTAGGGGGGGGCGGTGGCACCGGGGAGCTGTTTTTT. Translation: CASSVGGGGGTGELFF.

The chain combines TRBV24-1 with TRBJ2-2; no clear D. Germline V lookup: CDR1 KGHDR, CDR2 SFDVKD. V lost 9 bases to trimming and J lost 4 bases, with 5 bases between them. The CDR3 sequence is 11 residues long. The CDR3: CATGPTGELFF. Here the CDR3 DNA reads TGTGCCACCGGGCCCACCGGGGAGCTGTTTTTT.